The 19 T cell receptor beta chains in this list originate from one sample, sequenced in a study of neurological immune-mediated disorders. In TCRdb, the 5' RACE reads were re-called with MiXCR into one record per CDR3 protein. The table lists some 66,000 distinct CDR3 sequences, 3% to 4% of them singletons, with under 4.5% in the top ten. Material for sequencing was PBMCs. Receptors were obtained from a middle-aged man with multiple sclerosis.

This clonotype was seen repeatedly, ten times or more. This chain joins TRBV5-1 and TRBJ2-7, with a weak D call TRBD2 (5 bases). The V gene's germline CDR1 is SGHRS and CDR2 YFSETQ. Trimming stripped 0 bases from V and 7 bases from J, with 17 bases between. The CDR3 is 15 amino acids. The CDR3 DNA is TGCGCCAGCAGCTTGGCGACTACATCATCGAGTGAGCAGTACTTC. Its translation: CASSLATTSSSEQYF.

This clonotype was detected only a few times. This chain links TRBV20-1 with TRBJ1-3; D unclear. The germline V and J ends were trimmed by 5 bases and 10 bases, with 12 bases remaining between them. The CDR3 loop spans 11 amino acids. Germline V CDR1 and CDR2: DFQATT, SNEGSKA (reference sequence). The CDR3 reads CSAQTGETIYF. DNA of the CDR3: TGCAGTGCTCAGACCGGGGAAACCATATATTTT.

This clonotype was seen repeatedly, ten times or more. V usage is TRBV29-1 and J usage is TRBJ2-5; D is uncertain. Germline V gene sequence: CDR1 SQVTM, CDR2 ANQGSEA. V lost 2 bases to trimming and J lost 10 bases, with 23 bases between them. The CDR3 is made up of 15 amino acids. The CDR3 region has the DNA TGCAGCGTTGAATTGTTGAGAGAGTCCCGAGAGGACCAGTACTTC. Translated: CSVELLRESREDQYF.

This clonotype was detected a few times. The V call is TRBV7-9, the J call TRBJ2-3, with D hard to call. V was shortened by 1 base and J by 3 bases, with 11 bases between the two germline ends. Germline values: CDR1 SEHNR, CDR2 FQNEAQ (reference sequence). CDR3 size: 15 residues. The CDR3 here is CASSLVPAVTDTQYF. The CDR3 coding sequence is TGTGCCAGCAGCTTAGTCCCGGCCGTTACAGATACGCAGTATTTT.

This clonotype occurred many times. V and J are TRBV20-1 and TRBJ2-3; D possibly corresponds to TRBD1 (5 bases). Germline V gene lookup returns CDR1 DFQATT and CDR2 SNEGSKA (reference sequence). The CDR3 spans 14 residues. Between the trimmed V and J ends, which lost 5 bases and 6 bases, there was a span of 18 bases. The CDR3 protein is CSAPTQVPLDTQYF. DNA of the CDR3: TGCAGTGCTCCAACACAGGTGCCCCTGGATACGCAGTATTTT.

This clonotype was recorded at least ten times. The V call is TRBV5-1, the J call TRBJ2-3; TRBD2 might be the D (6 bases). The CDR3 totals 14 residues. Germline loops: CDR1 SGHRS, CDR2 YFSETQ. Deletions cut 6 bases from V and 0 bases from J, with 11 bases between. The CDR3 loop reads CASTEGLSTDTQYF. The CDR3 coding sequence is TGCGCCAGCACTGAGGGACTTAGCACAGATACGCAGTATTTT.

A word on this clonotype: Mismatch with germline at one junction end may stem from a read error. J is TRBJ2-2 and V is TRBV5-8, with a weak D call TRBD1 (5 bases). CDR3 length: 12 amino acids. Germline V gives CDR1 SGHTS, CDR2 YDEGEE. For the CDR3, the DNA is TGTGACAGCAGCTTGGGGCCCGGGGAGCTGTTTTTT. Encoded protein: CDSSLGPGELFF.

Many counts were recorded for this clonotype. This chain uses TRBV6-5 with TRBJ2-1; TRBD2 might be the D (5 bases). Germline loops: CDR1 MNHEY, CDR2 SVGAGI. Deletions cut 0 bases from V and 1 base from J, with 7 bases between. The CDR3 extends over 15 amino acids. Here the CDR3 reads CASSYSAGSYNEQFF. As DNA, the CDR3 is TGTGCCAGCAGTTACTCGGCGGGTTCCTACAATGAGCAGTTCTTC.

This clonotype showed up many times. The chain uses TRBV7-2 and TRBJ2-5; D perhaps matches TRBD2 (6 bases). CDR3 length equals 15 residues. Germline CDR1 SGHTA, CDR2 FQGNSA. V lost 6 bases and J 5 bases, leaving 19 bases between the germline ends. In DNA, the CDR3 is TGTGCCAGCAGGGCGGGACTCAGTTCTTACGAGACCCAGTACTTC. It translates to CASRAGLSSYETQYF.

This clonotype was detected ten times or more. The rearrangement uses TRBV3-1 and TRBJ2-7; D is uncertain. Germline CDR1 and CDR2: LGHDT and YNNKEL (reference sequence). The CDR3 totals 18 residues. V was pared by 1 base and J by 2 bases, with 21 bases between. CDR3 amino acids: CASSQVVGLTRRPYEQYF. In DNA, the CDR3 is TGTGCCAGCAGCCAAGTAGTCGGCCTGACGCGGCGTCCCTACGAGCAGTACTTC.

Ten or more counts support this clonotype. The chain links TRBV20-1 to TRBJ2-1, with D possibly being TRBD1 (6 bases). Germline CDR1 reads DFQATT; CDR2 reads SNEGSKA (reference sequence). The CDR3 is 15 amino acids. V lost 0 bases and J 9 bases, leaving 18 bases between the germline ends. CDR3 nucleotides: TGCAGTGCTAGAGATCAATGGTGGGGGCCGGGTGAGCAGTTCTTC. It codes for CSARDQWWGPGEQFF.

This clonotype was recorded many times. The chain links TRBV6-6 to TRBJ1-4, with a possible D match to TRBD1 (5 bases). Trimming shortened V by 2 bases and J by 0 bases, and 13 bases separated the two germline ends. The CDR3 totals 17 residues. CDR1 is MNHNY and CDR2 is SVGAGI in the germline V gene (reference sequence). The CDR3: CASSYGQGPSTNEKLFF. The CDR3 DNA is TGTGCCAGCAGTTACGGGCAGGGCCCTTCAACTAATGAAAAACTGTTTTTT.

This clonotype was detected many times. This chain uses TRBV6-5 with TRBJ2-1, with D perhaps matching TRBD2 (6 bases). V gave up 0 bases and J gave up 3 bases, with 6 bases separating them. Germline loops: CDR1 MNHEY, CDR2 SVGAGI. CDR3 size: 14 residues. The CDR3 DNA is TGTGCCAGCAGTTACTCCGGGGGCTACAATGAGCAGTTCTTC. Translation gives CASSYSGGYNEQFF.

This clonotype was recorded many times. This chain uses TRBV4-1 with TRBJ2-3, with TRBD1 matching over 10 bases. Looked up from germline, CDR1 is MGHRA and CDR2 is YSYEKL. This CDR3 has 18 residues. The V gene end was trimmed by 1 base and the J gene end by 5 bases; junction bases not matched to a gene: 12. The CDR3 coding sequence is TGCGCCAGCAGCCAAGCTTCGACAGGGGGCAGTTGGGGAGATACGCAGTATTTT. The encoded protein is CASSQASTGGSWGDTQYF.

This chain links TRBV10-1 with TRBJ1-3; D not resolved. V lost 4 bases to trimming and J lost 0 bases, with 10 bases between them. Looked up from germline, CDR1 is WNHNN and CDR2 is SYGVQD (reference sequence). This CDR3 comprises 15 residues. The CDR3 nucleotides read TGCGCCAGCAGTGCGGTCAGACTCTCTGGAAACACCATATATTTT. Translation gives CASSAVRLSGNTIYF.

This clonotype has a count of ten or more. The junction departs from germline at one end; a sequencing error may be responsible. The chain links TRBV5-1 to TRBJ2-3; D unresolved. CDR3 length: 14 amino acids. Germline CDR1 and CDR2: SGHRS and YFSETQ. The CDR3 is CASSQADPADMQYF. CDR3 sequence (DNA): TGCGCCAGCAGCCAAGCAGACCCAGCCGATATGCAGTATTTT.

This clonotype has ten or more counts. J is TRBJ1-1 and V is TRBV5-4, with 9 bases that match TRBD1. Germline CDR1 and CDR2: SGHNT and YYREEE (reference sequence). V lost 2 bases and J lost 4; bases outside the gene matches: 6. The length of the CDR3 is 15 residues. CDR3 in DNA: TGTGCCAGCAGCTTACCGACAGGGGGTTTCACTGAAGCTTTCTTT. It codes for CASSLPTGGFTEAFF.

This rearrangement joins TRBV20-1 to TRBJ2-1; 7 bases fit TRBD1. The CDR3 extends over 11 amino acids. V shed 5 bases and J 8 bases; nucleotides not matched to a gene: 3. Germline V gives CDR1 DFQATT, CDR2 SNEGSKA (reference sequence). CDR3 region: CSADRVDEQFF. In DNA, the CDR3 is TGCAGTGCTGACAGGGTCGATGAGCAGTTCTTC.

This clonotype was seen a few times. The chain employs TRBV6-5 and TRBJ1-2, with 8 bases lining up with TRBD1. Germline trimming cut 6 bases from V and 4 bases from J; bases unmatched to any gene: 7. Looked up from germline, CDR1 is MNHEY and CDR2 is SVGAGI. The CDR3 has 14 residues. The CDR3 protein is CASRIGQGGYGYTF. CDR3 in DNA: TGTGCCAGCAGGATCGGACAGGGCGGCTATGGCTACACCTTC.